The 6 T cell receptor beta chains listed next were all sequenced from one sample in a study of radiation and T cells in renal cell carcinoma. Time point meaning: baseline pretreatment blood. The treatment was: 15 Gy SBRT to primary tumor, nephrectomy 4 weeks later. Assay: immunoSEQ multiplex PCR; the TCRdb copy retains only in-frame clones and omits some. The top ten clones hold around 21% of a sample with approximately 150,000 clones, roughly 85% of them seen once. The sample here was blood, taken from a patient whose treatment included radiotherapy and nephrectomy. All receptors derive from a woman aged 45 to 65 with renal cell carcinoma.

In this sample, this clone turned up once. The chain employs TRBV29-1 and TRBJ1-4; D is undetermined. Trimming took off 2 bases at V and 6 bases at J, with 19 bases between the two ends. This CDR3 is built from 16 residues. Germline CDR1 SQVTM, CDR2 ANQGSEA. The CDR3 loop reads CSVESAERGVDEKLFF. CDR3 nucleotide sequence: TGCAGCGTTGAATCCGCTGAGCGGGGAGTGGATGAAAAACTGTTTTTT. The whole variable domain, filled in from reference TRBV29-1 and TRBJ1-4, reads SAVISQKPSRDICQRGTSLTIQCQVDSQVTMMFWYRQQPGQSLTLIATANQGSEATYESGFVIDKFPISRPNLTFSTLTVSNMSPEDSSIYLCSVESAERGVDEKLFFGSGTQLSVL.

CDR3 coding DNA: TGCGCCAGCAGCGGGAGGGTTAACTACGAGCAGTACTTC. Translation gives CASSGRVNYEQYF. This chain joins TRBV5-1 and TRBJ2-7; 7 bases map to TRBD2. The CDR3 runs to 13 residues. J lost 3 bases, V lost 4 bases, and 4 bases had no gene match. Germline assignment: CDR1 SGHRS and CDR2 YFSETQ.

This chain connects TRBV25-1 to TRBJ1-2, with 7 bases matching TRBD1. The CDR3 contains 14 residues. Germline assignment: CDR1 MGHDK and CDR2 SYGVNS. V shed 4 bases and J 4 bases; nucleotides not matched to a gene: 6. The CDR3 nucleotides are TGTGCCAGCAGTGGAACAGGGGTTTCCTATGGCTACACCTTC. It translates to CASSGTGVSYGYTF.

V is TRBV5-6 and J is TRBJ2-3; no reliable D call. Germline values: CDR1 SGHDT, CDR2 YYEEEE. V lost 1 base and J lost 2, with 5 bases in between. The CDR3 runs 13 residues. CDR3 amino acids: CASSLPDTDTQYF. The DNA for the CDR3 is TGTGCCAGCAGCTTGCCGGACACAGATACGCAGTATTTT.

This sequence joins TRBV30 and TRBJ2-5; 11 bases fit TRBD2. V dropped 2 bases and J dropped 1; count of bases not matched to a gene: 3. Germline V CDR1 and CDR2: GTSNPN, SVGIG (reference sequence). CDR3 length: 15 residues. CDR3 in DNA: TGTGCCTGGAGTCCTAGCGGGGGGATCCAAGAGACCCAGTACTTC. It codes for CAWSPSGGIQETQYF.

This chain uses TRBV5-4 with TRBJ1-2; TRBD1 matches at 7 bases. The CDR3 is made up of 13 amino acids. Losses at the gene ends were 0 bases for V and 8 bases for J; bases not matched to a gene: 4. CDR1 is SGHNT, CDR2 YYREEE, per germline (reference sequence). CDR3: CASSLAGGGGYTF. DNA of the CDR3: TGTGCCAGCAGCTTGGCAGGGGGAGGGGGCTACACCTTC. The variable domain in full, with the rest retrieved from reference TRBV5-4 and TRBJ1-2, is ETGVTQSPTHLIKTRGQQVTLRCSSQSGHNTVSWYQQALGQGPQFIFQYYREEENGRGNFPPRFSGLQFPNYSSELNVNALELDDSALYLCASSLAGGGGYTFGSGTRLTVV.